This TCR beta chain was captured in a study of T-cell reconstitution after alpha-beta-depleted transplantation in children. Germline V gene lookup returns CDR1 SGHTA and CDR2 FQGNSA. This CDR3 comprises 13 residues. J was trimmed by 10 bases and V by 2 bases; bases with no gene match: 1. Preparation of the TCRbeta library used unique molecular identifiers. TCRdb re-called the PCR reads through MiXCR, storing one row per CDR3 protein. This table holds about 400,000 distinct CDR3 sequences, about 16% found once. This clonotype appeared a few times. The V gene is TRBV7-2, the J gene TRBJ2-1; TRBD2 agrees at 11 bases. The sequence derives from a boy under two years old who had a stem cell transplant for Wiskott-Aldrich syndrome, so the T cells may come from the graft donor. The starting material was PBMCs, mostly from graft donor cells, obtained 360 days after TCRalphabeta/CD19-depleted stem cell transplant. The CDR3 sequence is CASSLWTSGEQFF. The CDR3 region has the DNA TGTGCCAGCAGCTTATGGACTAGCGGGGAGCAGTTCTTC.